These T cell receptor beta chains were read from a single sample in a study of blood T cell repertoires in COVID-19. Method: immunoSEQ multiplex PCR; TCRdb's copy keeps in-frame clones and lacks some. Here the sample spans 300,000 or so clones, 90% being singletons. Sequenced sample: PBMCs or T cells enriched from blood (not recorded which). Receptors originate from a man in his 60s who had recovered from COVID-19. Both conserved end residues are part of each CDR3. D genes are given only for firm matches. The size field is filled for only some rows; it gives once, few, many or a size class.

j_call	d_call	v_call	clone_size	cdr3_nt	cdr3_aa
TRBJ1-2	-	TRBV6-5	-	TGTGCCAGCATCCTCGATTTCGGCTATGGCTACACCTTC	CASILDFGYGYTF
TRBJ2-1	TRBD1	TRBV5-5	-	TGTGCCAGCAGCACCGGGACAGGGTTGGTGGGTGCGCAGTTCTTC	CASSTGTGLVGAQFF
TRBJ2-1	-	TRBV4-3	-	TGCGCCAGCAGCCAAAATTCAGGGGTAAATGAGCAGTTCTTC	CASSQNSGVNEQFF
TRBJ1-5	-	TRBV6-4	-	TGTGCCAGCCCTGGGACGGGGGGAAGCAATCAGCCCCAGCATTTT	CASPGTGGSNQPQHF
TRBJ1-2	-	TRBV12-3/TRBV12-4	-	TGTGCCAGCAGTTTGACCGGGTCGGATGGCTACACCTTC	CASSLTGSDGYTF
TRBJ1-5	TRBD1	TRBV6-5	-	TGTGCCAGCAGACAAGGGACAGGAAATCAGCCCCAGCATTTT	CASRQGTGNQPQHF
TRBJ2-5	TRBD2	TRBV9	-	TGTGCCAGCAGCGGACCTCAAGCGGGAGCCCCAGAGACCCAGTACTTC	CASSGPQAGAPETQYF
TRBJ1-1	TRBD1	TRBV2	-	TGTGCCAGCAGTGAAGCGCTGGGACAGGGAGAAAACACTGAAGCTTTCTTT	CASSEALGQGENTEAFF
TRBJ1-1	-	TRBV11-2	-	TGTGCCAGCAGCTTATACCGGGGGGGTGGTGCTTTCTTT	CASSLYRGGGAFF
TRBJ2-2	-	TRBV11-1	-	TGTGCCAGCAGCCACCGCAGGGGCTCCACCGGGGAGCTGTTTTTT	CASSHRRGSTGELFF
TRBJ1-4	-	TRBV7-2	-	TGTGCCAGCAGCGAAGGGGTAACTAATGAAAAACTGTTTTTT	CASSEGVTNEKLFF
TRBJ1-2	TRBD1	TRBV29-1	-	TGCAGCGCCGGGACAGGGATAGGGGGCTACACCTTC	CSAGTGIGGYTF
TRBJ2-3	TRBD2	TRBV4-3	-	TGCGCCAGCAGCCAAGAACGACGGGGGGGATCCACAGATACGCAGTATTTT	CASSQERRGGSTDTQYF
TRBJ2-7	TRBD2	TRBV4-1	once	TGCGCCAGCAGCTACGGGACTAGCGGTTCCTACGAGCAGTACTTC	CASSYGTSGSYEQYF
TRBJ1-4	-	TRBV7-2	-	TGTGCCAGCAGCCGCCCGCGGGCCACTAATGAAAAACTGTTTTTT	CASSRPRATNEKLFF
TRBJ2-2	-	TRBV6-5	-	TGTGCCAGCAGTTTCGATCGGGGTTCCGGGGAGCTGTTTTTT	CASSFDRGSGELFF
TRBJ2-3	TRBD2	TRBV7-3	-	TGTGCCAGCGGACTAGCGGGGCGCTTGGATACGCAGTATTTT	CASGLAGRLDTQYF
TRBJ2-7	TRBD2	TRBV6-2/TRBV6-3	once	TGTGCCAGCAGTTATCCTAACGGGGGGTTCCCCTACGAGCAGTACTTC	CASSYPNGGFPYEQYF
TRBJ1-1	-	TRBV10-1	-	TGCGCCAGCAGTGACCGCCGGCGGGCGAACACTGAAGCTTTCTTT	CASSDRRRANTEAFF
TRBJ1-2	TRBD1	TRBV6-5	-	TGTGCCAGCAGTCTGGGGACAGGGGGGAGAGGCTACACCTTC	CASSLGTGGRGYTF
TRBJ2-5	-	TRBV7-6	-	TGTGCCAGCAGCTTAGGACGAGGCGGGGGCGAGACCCAGTACTTC	CASSLGRGGGETQYF
TRBJ1-5	TRBD1	TRBV24-1	-	TGTGCCACCAGTGATTGGGGCACAGGGGGCATAGACAATCAGCCCCAGCATTTT	CATSDWGTGGIDNQPQHF
TRBJ2-7	TRBD1	TRBV5-6	-	TGTGCCAGCAGCTTGGGGGGACAGGGGCGGTACGAGCAGTACTTC	CASSLGGQGRYEQYF
TRBJ1-4	-	TRBV6-5	-	TGTGCCAGCAGTTACTCATCCGGGGGGAACGAAAAACTGTTTTTT	CASSYSSGGNEKLFF
TRBJ2-1	TRBD2	TRBV6-5	-	TGTGCCAGCAGTTACTTGAGCGGGAGTCGAAATGAGCAGTTCTTC	CASSYLSGSRNEQFF
TRBJ2-5	TRBD1	TRBV19	many	TGTGCCAGTAGTCCAGGACAGGGAGGAGAGACCCAGTACTTC	CASSPGQGGETQYF
TRBJ1-4	TRBD1	TRBV29-1	-	TGCAGCGCCTTAGACAGGGGAGCAAATGAAAAACTGTTTTTT	CSALDRGANEKLFF
TRBJ1-4	-	TRBV11-2	-	TGTGCCAGCAGCTTAGCCGGGGGAAGTAATGAAAAACTGTTTTTT	CASSLAGGSNEKLFF
TRBJ2-7	TRBD2	TRBV5-1	-	TGCGCCAGCAGCCTAGCGGGAGGGAGATACGAGCAGTACTTC	CASSLAGGRYEQYF
TRBJ2-1	TRBD1	TRBV10-3	-	TGTGCCACGCATTGGACAGGGCCTCGCTCCTACAATGAGCAGTTCTTC	CATHWTGPRSYNEQFF
TRBJ1-2	-	TRBV29-1	-	TGCAGCGTTGTTACAGGGAACTATGGCTACACCTTC	CSVVTGNYGYTF
TRBJ1-5	TRBD1	TRBV6-5	-	TGTGCCAGCAGCGATACAGGGGGCAATCAGCCCCAGCATTTT	CASSDTGGNQPQHF
TRBJ2-7	TRBD1	TRBV5-6	-	TGTGCCAGCAGCGCGACAGGGATACTGGGCGAGCAGTACTTC	CASSATGILGEQYF
TRBJ1-1	-	TRBV5-1	-	TGCGCCAGCAGCCTCAGGGAACAGAACACTGAAGCTTTCTTT	CASSLREQNTEAFF
TRBJ1-2	TRBD1	TRBV11-3	-	TGTGCCAGCAGCTTAGGGGGGCCGACAGGGGTGAATGGCTACACCTTC	CASSLGGPTGVNGYTF
TRBJ2-1	TRBD2	TRBV7-2	-	TGTGCCAGCAGCTTAGTCGGTAGCGGGAGTTACAATGAGCAGTTCTTC	CASSLVGSGSYNEQFF
TRBJ1-5	-	TRBV6-6	once	TGTGCCAGCAAAAGTAGGGGACATAGCAATCAGCCCCAGCATTTT	CASKSRGHSNQPQHF
TRBJ2-7	TRBD1	TRBV7-2	-	TGTGCCAGCAGCTTAAAGGGACAGGCGAAGTACGAGCAGTACTTC	CASSLKGQAKYEQYF
TRBJ2-1	-	TRBV6-5	once	TGTGCCAGCAGCCCACTAGCCGGCAATGAGCAGTTCTTC	CASSPLAGNEQFF
TRBJ2-1	-	TRBV6-4	-	TGTGCCAGCAGACCGACAGGTGGAGATGAGCAGTTCTTC	CASRPTGGDEQFF
TRBJ2-7	-	TRBV5-1	-	TGCGCCAGCAGCTCCCAGACAGACTCCTACGAGCAGTACTTC	CASSSQTDSYEQYF
TRBJ1-2	TRBD1	TRBV11-2	-	TGTGCCAGCAGCTTAGAGGGACAGTTCTATGGCTACACCTTC	CASSLEGQFYGYTF
TRBJ1-2	TRBD1	TRBV19	-	TGTGCCAGTAGTATGAGGCAGGGGGCTGGGGTTAGAAACGTGCGCGGCGGCTACACCTTC	CASSMRQGAGVRNVRGGYTF
TRBJ1-1	-	TRBV19	-	TGTGCCAGTAGTATCTCCCGGGAGGGTGAAGCTTTCTTT	CASSISREGEAFF
TRBJ2-5	TRBD2	TRBV29-1	-	TGCAGCACCCTCGGAGGGGCGGGGGGGTTCCAAGAGACCCAGTACTTC	CSTLGGAGGFQETQYF
TRBJ2-1	-	TRBV7-2	-	TGTGCCAGTAGAGAGGGGGGGCCCTTTGAGCAGTTCTTC	CASREGGPFEQFF
TRBJ2-7	-	TRBV14	-	TGTGCCAGCAGCCAAGAGTCATCATACGAGCAGTACTTC	CASSQESSYEQYF
TRBJ2-7	TRBD1	TRBV6-6	-	TGTGCCAGCAGAACCGGGACAGGGGCTCACTACGAGCAGTACTTC	CASRTGTGAHYEQYF
TRBJ1-1	-	TRBV7-2	-	TGTGCCAGCAGCTTAGCGGGGGGAGTGGTCACTGAAGCTTTCTTT	CASSLAGGVVTEAFF
TRBJ2-5	TRBD1	TRBV7-9	once	TGTGCCAGCAGCGACAGGGGAGAGACCCAGTACTTC	CASSDRGETQYF
TRBJ1-5	-	TRBV7-3	-	TGTGCCAGCAGTGCCCTGGGAGTGGGTCAGCCCCAGCATTTT	CASSALGVGQPQHF
TRBJ1-4	TRBD1	TRBV5-1	-	TGCGCCAGCAGCCCTAAAAAATGGACAGGGGCAACTAATGAAAAACTGTTTTTT	CASSPKKWTGATNEKLFF
TRBJ1-5	-	TRBV24-1	-	TGTGCCACCAATCGCTATCTGAGCAATCAGCCCCAGCATTTT	CATNRYLSNQPQHF
TRBJ2-2	-	TRBV9	-	TGTGCCAGCAGCGTGAGACCGGGCGGGACCGGGGAGCTGTTTTTT	CASSVRPGGTGELFF
TRBJ2-5	-	TRBV30	-	TGTGCCTGGACCTCGACGGCGGCGGAGACCCAGTACTTC	CAWTSTAAETQYF